The 12 T cell receptor beta chains below were found in one sample sequenced in a study of CD8+CD57+ T cells in acquired aplastic anemia. Profiles of TCR beta VDJ and CDR3 were generated from a genomic DNA template. One entry per CDR3 protein results from TCRdb running MiXCR on the reads. The repertoire holds around 180,000 distinct CDR3 sequences, with 48% as singletons. The patients chosen for sequencing had shown expansion of CD8+CD57+ cells (detected by flow cytometry). The sequencing input was sorted CD4+, CD8+, or CD8+CD57+ T cells (not recorded which) from PBMCs. The receptors shown here come from a human donor with aplastic anemia.

The V call is TRBV15, the J call TRBJ1-6; TRBD1 matches at 7 bases. Germline trimming cut 0 bases from V and 7 bases from J; bases unmatched to any gene: 3. In germline, CDR1 is LNHNV, CDR2 YYDKDF (reference sequence). The CDR3 loop spans 15 amino acids. CDR3 in amino acids: CATSRDIQGNSPLHF. CDR3 nucleotides: TGTGCCACCAGCAGAGATATACAGGGGAATTCACCCCTCCACTTT.

The J gene is TRBJ2-5, the V gene TRBV20-1; 9 bases fit TRBD1. The CDR3 runs to 14 residues. Germline V CDR1 and CDR2: DFQATT, SNEGSKA (reference sequence). Losses at the gene ends were 6 bases for V and 5 bases for J; bases not matched to a gene: 10. The CDR3 coding sequence is TGCAGTGCGAGTACAGGGGGCGGGTGGGAGACCCAGTACTTC. This codes for CSASTGGGWETQYF.

This clonotype has a count of ten or more. This sequence joins TRBV6-1 and TRBJ2-7; perhaps TRBD2 as D (6 bases). V was shortened by 4 bases and J by 2 bases, with 15 bases between the two germline ends. Germline CDR1 and CDR2: MNHNS and SASEGT. This CDR3 spans 15 amino acids. CDR3 coding DNA: TGTGCCAGCAGTGGGGGAGCGGGCGCACCCTACGAGCAGTACTTC. Translating gives CASSGGAGAPYEQYF.

The chain couples TRBV19 to TRBJ1-1, with TRBD1 as a possible D gene (6 bases). Germline CDR1 and CDR2: LNHDA and SQIVND (reference sequence). V was shortened by 8 bases and J by 7 bases, with 14 bases between the two germline ends. The CDR3 is made up of 12 amino acids. CDR3 protein: CASRHTGYEAFF. For the CDR3, the DNA is TGTGCCAGTCGACACACAGGGTATGAAGCTTTCTTT.

The genes are TRBV10-3 and TRBJ2-1; D is undetermined. The germline CDR1 and CDR2 sequences are ENHRY and SYGVKD. The V end was cut by 2 bases, the J end by 0 bases, with 14 bases between. This CDR3 contains 17 residues. CDR3 nucleotide sequence: TGTGCCATCAGTGAGAGTGTCCAGGCAAGCTCCTACAATGAGCAGTTCTTC. Amino acid sequence: CAISESVQASSYNEQFF.

The V gene is TRBV2, the J gene TRBJ1-4; TRBD1 is a possible D gene (6 bases). The germline V gene encodes CDR1 SNHLY and CDR2 FYNNEI. Deletions cut 0 bases from V and 8 bases from J, with 13 bases between. This CDR3 comprises 15 residues. CDR3 nucleotide sequence: TGTGCCAGCAGTGAAGCGCCGCTTCAGGGGGAAAAACTGTTTTTT. Translating gives CASSEAPLQGEKLFF.

Concerning this clonotype: The junction shows a germline mismatch at one end, possibly a read error. The CDR3 is CASSITSIARGRTDTQYF. CDR3 sequence (DNA): TGTGCCAGCAGTATAACCTCTATAGCGAGGGGACGCACAGATACGCAGTACTTT. The rearrangement links TRBV25-1 to TRBJ2-3, with D possibly called TRBD1 or TRBD2 (5 bases each). The CDR3 is 18 amino acids. Germline CDR1 is MGHDK and CDR2 is SYGVNS. Together with reference TRBV25-1 and TRBJ2-3, the CDR3 gives the full variable domain: EADIYQTPRYLVIGTGKKITLECSQTMGHDKMYWYQQDPGMELHLIHYSYGVNSTEKGDLSSESTVSRIRTEHFPLTLESARPSHTSQYLCASSITSIARGRTDTQYFGPGTRLTVL.

At least ten counts were recorded for this clonotype. The chain carries TRBV4-2 and TRBJ2-5; possibly TRBD2 for D (6 bases). V shed 0 bases and J shed 4 bases, with 15 bases lying between them. Looked up from germline, CDR1 is LGHNA and CDR2 is YNFKEQ. The CDR3 is 16 amino acids. The CDR3 reads CASSQDRGNGGETQYF. CDR3 nucleotide sequence: TGTGCCAGCAGCCAAGATCGAGGAAACGGGGGAGAGACCCAGTACTTC.

J is TRBJ2-7 and V is TRBV7-9; D ambiguous. The germline gives CDR1 SEHNR, CDR2 FQNEAQ (reference sequence). V was shortened by 5 bases and J by 6 bases, with 11 bases between the two germline ends. This CDR3 spans 12 amino acids. DNA for the CDR3: TGTGCCAGCAGCCACCACGACGGCGAGCAGTACTTC. Residues: CASSHHDGEQYF.

The genes are TRBV12-3 or TRBV12-4 and TRBJ1-2, with 10 bases that match TRBD1. V lost 3 bases and J lost 8; bases outside the gene matches: 6. This CDR3 contains 14 residues. The CDR3 region has the DNA TGTGCCAGCAGTTTGCAAAGGACAGGGGGAGGCTACACCTTC. It yields the protein CASSLQRTGGGYTF.

This clonotype was counted only a few times. This sequence joins TRBV6-2 or TRBV6-3 and TRBJ2-1, with TRBD1 as a possible D gene (5 bases). In germline, CDR1 is MNHEY, CDR2 SVGEGT. The CDR3 spans 20 residues. V was shortened by 0 bases and J by 1 base, with 22 bases between the two germline ends. CDR3: CASSYSRTPGPPRSYNEQFF. The CDR3 DNA reads as TGTGCCAGCAGTTACTCACGGACCCCAGGGCCCCCCCGGTCCTACAATGAGCAGTTCTTC.

Only a few counts were recorded for this clonotype. CDR3 DNA sequence: TGTGCCAGCTCACCAGGGGGGGCGGCCTATGGCTACACCTTC. This translates into CASSPGGAAYGYTF. This sequence joins TRBV9 and TRBJ1-2, with 7 bases aligning to TRBD1. CDR3 length: 14 amino acids. Germline CDR1 and CDR2: SGDLS and YYNGEE. The V and J ends lost 7 bases and 4 bases, in that order; junction bases with no gene match: 10.